The clone carrying this T cell receptor (beta chain) is a singleton in its sample. This record belongs to a study of shared clonotypes between healthy human individuals. Here immunoSEQ multiplex PCR was the method, and the copy in TCRdb shows in-frame clones only, minus some. The data contain a few hundred thousand clones, roughly 80% of them singletons. The specimen sequenced was memory CD4+ T cells sorted from blood. As for subset: CD45RA-negative fraction. The TCR comes from a man younger than 45 in good health.

The CDR3 is CASSTTDGNQPQHF. The CDR3 bases are TGTGCCAGCAGTACTACAGATGGCAATCAGCCCCAGCATTTT. The chain joins TRBV7-9 to TRBJ1-5; no clear D. Germline CDR1 is SEHNR and CDR2 is FQNEAQ (reference sequence). Trimming shortened V by 6 bases and J by 2 bases, and 11 bases separated the two germline ends. This CDR3 has 14 residues.